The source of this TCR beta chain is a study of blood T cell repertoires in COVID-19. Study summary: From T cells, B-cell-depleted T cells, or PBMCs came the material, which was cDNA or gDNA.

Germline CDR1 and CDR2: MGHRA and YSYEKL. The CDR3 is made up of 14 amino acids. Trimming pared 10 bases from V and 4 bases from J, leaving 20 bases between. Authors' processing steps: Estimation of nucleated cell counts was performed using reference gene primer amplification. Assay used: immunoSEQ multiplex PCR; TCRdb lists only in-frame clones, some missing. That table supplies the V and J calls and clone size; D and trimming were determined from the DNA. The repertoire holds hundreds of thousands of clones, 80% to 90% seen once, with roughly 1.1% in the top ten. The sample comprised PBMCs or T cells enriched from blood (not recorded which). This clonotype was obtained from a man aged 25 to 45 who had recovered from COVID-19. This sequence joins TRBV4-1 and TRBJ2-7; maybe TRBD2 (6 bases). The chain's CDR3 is CAIFTPGLVYEQYF. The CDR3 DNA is TGCGCCATCTTTACTCCGGGACTTGTTTACGAGCAGTACTTC.